This T cell receptor beta chain was obtained from a study of T cells in Graves' hyperthyroidism and ophthalmopathy. The CDR3 is 12 residues long. Germline CDR1 SGHTA, CDR2 FQGNSA. Trimming removed 2 bases at V and 5 bases at J, with 7 bases between. Extraction of PBMCs used roughly 9.6 ml of fresh peripheral blood. The investigators amplified TCR beta CDR3 regions from RNA transcripts. TCR CDR3 regions were first amplified by RT-PCR with HTBI primers. From the multiplex PCR reads, TCRdb called clonotypes with MiXCR, one entry per CDR3 protein. The table has about 300,000 distinct CDR3 sequences, roughly a fifth seen once. In its sample, this clonotype was seen many times.

Sequenced input: blood. The chain links TRBV7-2 to TRBJ2-7; D remains ambiguous. The clonotype originates from a man between 50 and 59 years old with Graves' ophthalmopathy. The CDR3 spells CASSLSRHEQYF. Here the CDR3 DNA reads TGTGCCAGCAGCTTAAGCCGCCACGAGCAGTACTTC. The variable domain in full, completed from reference TRBV7-2 and TRBJ2-7, reads GAGVSQSPSNKVTEKGKDVELRCDPISGHTALYWYRQSLGQGLEFLIYFQGNSAPDKSGLPSDRFSAERTGGSVSTLTIQRTQQEDSAVYLCASSLSRHEQYFGPGTRLTVT.